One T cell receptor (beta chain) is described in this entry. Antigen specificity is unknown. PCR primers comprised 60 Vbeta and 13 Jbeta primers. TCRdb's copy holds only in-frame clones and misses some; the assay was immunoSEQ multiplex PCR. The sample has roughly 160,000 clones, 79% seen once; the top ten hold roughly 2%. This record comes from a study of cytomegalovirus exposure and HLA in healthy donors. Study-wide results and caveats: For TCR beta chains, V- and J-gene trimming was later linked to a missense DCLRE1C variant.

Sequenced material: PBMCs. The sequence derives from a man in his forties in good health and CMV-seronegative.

The DNA of the CDR3 is TGCGCCAGCAGCTTGGATTCTATGACAGGCACAGATACGCAGTATTTT. Its translation: CASSLDSMTGTDTQYF. This chain connects TRBV5-1 to TRBJ2-3, with TRBD1 as a possible D gene (5 bases). The V gene's germline CDR1 is SGHRS and CDR2 YFSETQ. V was cut by 0 bases and J by 1 base, with 12 bases left in between. The CDR3 has 16 amino acids.